This T cell receptor (beta chain) was captured in a study of T cells in tuberculosis. Sorting used thawed, overnight-rested PBMC stained with anti-CD3, a viability dye and GMM-loaded CD1B tetramer. C32 glucose monomycolate from Rhodococcus equi was loaded onto the CD1B tetramers. Approximately 100,000 tetramer-negative cells were sorted from each donor. The repertoire was sequenced with immunoSEQ multiplex PCR; TCRdb's copy has only in-frame clones and lacks some. This sample has approximately 60,000 clones, with around 81% found just once. Sequenced: CD1b-GMM tetramer-negative cells sorted from PBMCs. The source of this sequence is an adult woman with latent tuberculosis.

The CDR3 here is CATQPGLLYNEQFF. Written as DNA, the CDR3 is TGTGCCACCCAGCCAGGACTCCTCTACAATGAGCAGTTCTTC. This chain joins TRBV27 and TRBJ2-1; a possible D gene is TRBD2 (5 bases). V gave up 10 bases and J gave up 3 bases, with 16 bases separating them. Germline V gene sequence: CDR1 MNHEY, CDR2 SMNVEV (reference sequence). This CDR3 spans 14 amino acids.